The 9 T cell receptor beta chains given below trace back to one sample, sequenced in a study of OX40 agonist ivuxolimab in advanced cancers. Assay: immunoSEQ multiplex PCR; the TCRdb copy retains only in-frame clones and omits some. Of about 45,000 clones listed, around 90% are singletons. This material consisted of CD4+ or CD8+ T cells sorted from blood, taken in a trial of the OX40 agonist ivuxolimab. The receptor set was obtained from an adult with an advanced solid tumor such as melanoma, head and neck, liver or kidney cancer.

CDR3 residues: CATSRDLSGRALTYNEQFF. As DNA, the CDR3 is TGTGCCACCAGCAGAGATTTAAGCGGGAGGGCCCTGACCTACAATGAGCAGTTCTTC. The gene calls are TRBV15 and TRBJ2-1, with 10 bases identical to TRBD2. This CDR3 comprises 19 residues. The J segment lost 2 bases and the V segment lost 0 bases, leaving 10 bases of the junction unmatched. Germline assignment: CDR1 LNHNV and CDR2 YYDKDF (reference sequence).

The V call is TRBV19, the J call TRBJ2-7, with 8 bases fitting TRBD1. The length of the CDR3 is 15 residues. After removal of 4 bases from V and 3 bases from J, the junction contained 8 bases not matched to a gene. Germline V gives CDR1 LNHDA, CDR2 SQIVND (reference sequence). The chain's CDR3 is CASSTGTGRFYEQYF. The CDR3 region has the DNA TGTGCCAGTAGTACGGGGACAGGCCGATTCTACGAGCAGTACTTC.

The chain couples TRBV19 to TRBJ2-1; the D is unclear. The CDR3 runs 15 residues. The germline V gene encodes CDR1 LNHDA and CDR2 SQIVND (reference sequence). V was cut by 3 bases and J by 0 bases, with 9 bases left in between. The CDR3: CASSIFYDSYNEQFF. The CDR3 DNA sequence: TGTGCCAGTAGTATTTTTTACGACTCCTACAATGAGCAGTTCTTC.

The chain links TRBV28 to TRBJ2-2; no clear D gene. Germline CDR1 and CDR2: MDHEN and SYDVKM. The CDR3 is made up of 17 amino acids. The V end lost 3 bases, the J end lost 1 base, and 15 bases lay between the germline ends. CDR3 residues: CASSFSFDRVNTGELFF. The CDR3 nucleotides are TGTGCCAGCAGTTTCTCGTTCGACCGAGTGAACACCGGGGAGCTGTTTTTT.

The chain combines TRBV7-8 with TRBJ2-5, with D perhaps assigned TRBD1 or TRBD2 (5 bases each). The V and J ends lost 1 base and 5 bases respectively, with 20 bases between them. The CDR3 spans 17 residues. Germline V gives CDR1 SGHVS, CDR2 FQNEAQ. CDR3 region: CASSLVTGPFETETQYF. For the CDR3, the DNA is TGTGCCAGCAGCTTAGTCACGGGGCCATTTGAGACCGAGACCCAGTACTTC.

The chain joins TRBV2 to TRBJ2-1, with 8 bases that match TRBD2. J gave up 6 bases and V 7 bases, and 5 bases lay outside the gene matches. CDR1 is SNHLY and CDR2 is FYNNEI in the germline V gene. The CDR3 length is 13 residues. CDR3 residues: CASKWLAGNEQFF. CDR3 coding DNA: TGTGCCAGCAAATGGCTAGCGGGCAATGAGCAGTTCTTC.

This clone showed up just once. The chain employs TRBV7-3 and TRBJ2-2; D ambiguous. The CDR3 runs to 13 residues. Germline V lookup: CDR1 SGHTA, CDR2 FQGTGA. Trimming took 5 bases from V and 2 from J, leaving 6 bases between them. DNA for the CDR3: TGTGCCAGCAGCCCTACTAACACCGGGGAGCTGTTTTTT. Translated, it gives CASSPTNTGELFF.

This rearrangement joins TRBV2 to TRBJ2-1; 7 nucleotides match TRBD1. CDR3 size: 12 residues. The V gene end was trimmed by 5 bases and the J gene end by 12 bases; junction bases not matched to a gene: 7. Germline loops: CDR1 SNHLY, CDR2 FYNNEI. This CDR3 reads CASSTGAPGQFF. In DNA, the CDR3 is TGTGCCAGCAGTACAGGGGCGCCCGGGCAGTTCTTC.

The chain is built from TRBV9 and TRBJ2-5; 7 bases fit TRBD2. The trim removed 0 bases at V and 4 bases at J, leaving 6 bases unmatched. Germline-derived CDR1 and CDR2 are SGDLS and YYNGEE. The CDR3 length is 15 residues. The chain's CDR3 is CASSVGAGVGETQYF. The CDR3 DNA is TGTGCCAGCAGCGTAGGGGCGGGAGTGGGAGAGACCCAGTACTTC.